This is a list of T cell receptor beta chains from one sample in a study of T cells in Graves' hyperthyroidism and ophthalmopathy. TCRdb re-called the multiplex PCR reads with MiXCR, one entry per CDR3 protein. The repertoire holds 300,000 to 400,000 distinct CDR3 sequences, with about 13% as singletons. Sequenced material: blood. Receptors were obtained from a woman aged 18-29 years with Graves' hyperthyroidism. Each CDR3 is given with its conserved first and last residue. A D gene is named only where the DNA matches it firmly. Clone sizes are given selectively: once, few, many, or a class where the clone is expanded.

j_gene | abundance | len | v_gene | d_gene | CDR3aa | CDR3nt
TRBJ2-5 | few | 11 | TRBV10-3 | - | CAIGSQETQYF | TGTGCCATCGGCTCCCAAGAGACCCAGTACTTC
TRBJ1-5 | many | 18 | TRBV27 | TRBD1 | CASRFAGTGNGRLQPQHF | TGTGCCAGCAGATTCGCCGGGACAGGGAATGGGAGGTTACAGCCCCAGCATTTT
TRBJ2-5 | few | 12 | TRBV20-1 | - | CSARQGWETQYF | TGCAGTGCTAGACAGGGTTGGGAGACCCAGTACTTC
TRBJ1-6 | many | 14 | TRBV11-2 | - | CASSLARERSPLHF | TGTGCCAGCAGCTTAGCCAGGGAGCGATCACCCCTCCACTTT
TRBJ2-7 | - | 15 | TRBV19 | TRBD2 | CASAGGREGTYEQYF | TGTGCCAGCGCTGGGGGGCGGGAGGGGACCTACGAGCAGTACTTC
TRBJ1-1 | many | 13 | TRBV24-1 | - | CATSDFSGTEAFF | TGTGCCACCAGTGATTTCTCCGGGACTGAAGCTTTCTTT
TRBJ1-2 | - | 15 | TRBV27 | TRBD1 | CATRGQKGFNYGYTF | TGTGCCACCAGGGGGCAGAAAGGATTTAACTATGGCTACACCTTC
TRBJ1-2 | many | 13 | TRBV5-1 | - | CASRDNERHGYTF | TGCGCCAGCAGGGACAACGAGAGACATGGCTACACCTTC
TRBJ2-7 | - | 13 | TRBV28 | - | CATAGINTYEQYF | TGTGCCACCGCGGGGATAAATACCTACGAGCAGTACTTC
TRBJ2-1 | few | 16 | TRBV4-2 | TRBD2 | CASSLGTSGSYNEQFF | TGTGCCAGCAGCCTCGGGACTAGCGGTTCCTACAATGAGCAGTTCTTC
TRBJ2-2 | many | 14 | TRBV12-3/TRBV12-4 | - | CASSFLQSTGELFF | TGTGCCAGCAGTTTCCTTCAGAGTACCGGGGAGCTGTTTTTT
TRBJ2-7 | few | 14 | TRBV20-1 | TRBD1 | CSVRPGTDSYEQYF | TGCTCAGTCCGACCTGGGACAGACTCCTACGAGCAGTACTTC
TRBJ2-5 | many | 15 | TRBV9 | - | CASSVAGSIQETQYF | TGTGCCAGCAGCGTAGCTGGGAGTATCCAAGAGACCCAGTACTTC
TRBJ2-5 | many | 17 | TRBV12-5 | - | CASGLSSGGFYQETQYF | TGTGCTAGTGGTTTATCCTCTGGCGGGTTTTACCAAGAGACCCAGTACTTC
TRBJ1-1 | - | 13 | TRBV25-1 | - | CASHGGSRTEAFF | TGTGCCAGCCATGGAGGGTCCCGGACTGAAGCTTTCTTT
TRBJ2-7 | few | 11 | TRBV29-1 | - | CSVQSGVEQYF | TGCAGCGTTCAGTCAGGGGTTGAGCAGTACTTC
TRBJ1-6 | many | 16 | TRBV5-1 | - | CASSMDTTTYNSPLHF | TGCGCCAGCAGCATGGATACGACGACTTATAATTCACCCCTCCACTTT
TRBJ1-5 | many | 14 | TRBV28 | - | CASKGQNSNQPQHF | TGTGCCAGCAAAGGGCAAAATAGCAATCAGCCCCAGCATTTT
TRBJ2-3 | once | 17 | TRBV6-1 | - | CASRILTSGVKGDTQYF | TGTGCCAGCCGTATCCTAACGAGTGGGGTGAAGGGGGATACGCAGTATTTT
TRBJ2-3 | many | 16 | TRBV13 | - | CASSTFEGGGTDTQYF | TGTGCCAGCAGTACGTTCGAGGGCGGGGGCACAGATACGCAGTATTTT
TRBJ2-1 | many | 11 | TRBV29-1 | - | CSGWVNNEQFF | TGCAGCGGGTGGGTTAACAATGAGCAGTTCTTC
TRBJ1-4 | many | 15 | TRBV10-3 | - | CAISRLGGESEKLFF | TGTGCCATCTCCCGCCTGGGTGGAGAGAGTGAAAAACTGTTTTTT
TRBJ2-5 | many | 11 | TRBV12-3/TRBV12-4 | - | CASSRYETQYF | TGTGCCAGCAGCCGTTACGAGACCCAGTACTTC
TRBJ2-1 | many | 15 | TRBV9 | - | CASSVSGTGESEQFF | TGTGCCAGCAGCGTAAGTGGAACAGGCGAGAGTGAGCAGTTCTTC
TRBJ1-5 | - | 13 | TRBV29-1 | TRBD1 | CSVEGTDNQPQHF | TGCAGCGTAGAGGGGACAGACAATCAGCCCCAGCATTTT
TRBJ2-2 | - | 17 | TRBV28 | TRBD2 | CASSFLGTSGGAGELFF | TGTGCCAGCAGTTTTCTCGGGACTAGCGGGGGGGCCGGGGAGCTGTTTTTT
TRBJ2-3 | few | 16 | TRBV12-3/TRBV12-4 | - | CATPPNLGVNTDTQYF | TGTGCCACTCCCCCCAACCTCGGAGTCAACACAGATACGCAGTATTTT
TRBJ2-1 | few | 12 | TRBV7-2 | - | CASSYRREEWFF | TGTGCCAGCAGCTACCGACGGGAAGAGTGGTTCTTC